These 5 T cell receptor beta chains came from one sample sequenced in a study of shared clonotypes between healthy human individuals. Measured with immunoSEQ multiplex PCR; TCRdb has only the in-frame clones, and not every one. The repertoire includes hundreds of thousands of clones, around 81% of them detected once, and 9.5% to 15% sits in the top ten. The sample was PBMCs. Receptors originate from a woman aged 40 to 50 in good health. Some clones in this sample may be carry-over from other donors' samples.

There are a few counts of this clone. J is TRBJ1-1 and V is TRBV4-3; 12 bases match TRBD1. V shed 3 bases and J 1 base; nucleotides not matched to a gene: 6. Germline V gene data show CDR1 as LGHNA and CDR2 as YSLEER. There are 17 residues in the CDR3. CDR3 protein: CASSQGQGALGNTEAFF. The CDR3 DNA reads TGCGCCAGCAGCCAGGGACAGGGGGCTCTTGGGAACACTGAAGCTTTCTTT.

The chain carries TRBV5-6 and TRBJ2-1, with a possible D match to TRBD1 (6 bases). The CDR3 is 13 amino acids. The germline V and J ends were trimmed by 0 bases and 7 bases, with 8 bases remaining between them. CDR1 is SGHDT and CDR2 is YYEEEE in the germline V gene. The CDR3 loop is CASSLDRVNEQFF. The CDR3 DNA follows: TGTGCCAGCAGCTTGGACAGGGTGAATGAGCAGTTCTTC.

The rearrangement uses TRBV6-5 and TRBJ2-2; D call uncertain. The V gene's germline CDR1 is MNHEY and CDR2 SVGAGI. The CDR3 is 15 amino acids. V was trimmed by 4 bases and J by 0 bases, leaving 9 bases between them. The CDR3 DNA reads as TGTGCCAGCAGTTCACGGGTTACGAACACCGGGGAGCTGTTTTTT. This sequence encodes CASSSRVTNTGELFF.

The rearrangement joins TRBV30 to TRBJ2-7; 7 positions agree with TRBD2. CDR1 GTSNPN and CDR2 SVGIG come from the germline V gene (reference sequence). J was trimmed by 9 bases and V by 7 bases; bases with no gene match: 21. This CDR3 comprises 15 residues. CDR3 DNA: TGTGCCTCGGGGACGTACCGGGACTACCAGTTGGGGCAGTACTTC. It specifies CASGTYRDYQLGQYF. Looking up the rest from reference TRBV30 and TRBJ2-7 gives the full variable domain: SQTIHQWPATLVQPVGSPLSLECTVEGTSNPNLYWYRQAAGRGLQLLFYSVGIGQISSEVPQNLSASRPQDRQFILSSKKLLLSDSGFYLCASGTYRDYQLGQYFGPGTRLTVT.

As for this clone: One end of the junction does not line up with germline, which may come from a read error. The chain employs TRBV6-1 and TRBJ1-4; D is ambiguous. The CDR3 consists of 16 residues. Germline-derived CDR1 and CDR2 are MNHNS and SASEGT. The CDR3 nucleotides are TGTGCCAGCCGTGAGAGTGGCAGTGGGGTATGGGAAAAACTGTTTTTT. Translating gives CASRESGSGVWEKLFF.